The rows below give T cell receptor beta chains drawn from one sample of a study of T-cell memory formation after mild COVID-19. TCRdb fed the 5' RACE reads into MiXCR, producing one record per CDR3 protein. Altogether roughly 480,000 distinct CDR3 sequences are present, roughly 25% being singletons, with the ten largest covering under 15%. Material: PBMCs or a T cell subset sorted from them (not recorded which). The source of these receptors is an adult woman who had mild COVID-19 (a few samples of this study predate the infection). Cell type and time point are not known. CDR3s include the opening cysteine and the closing phenylalanine or tryptophan. The D gene is left open where the match is weak. Where a row states a size, it is once, few, many or the class of an expanded clone; other rows omit it.

TRBJ1-3 . TRBV21-1 . TGTGCCAGCAGCAGAGCCTTGGGAGTACTGACTGGAAACACCATATATTTT CASSRALGVLTGNTIYF
TRBJ2-2 . TRBV19 TRBD1 TGTGCCAGTACTGGACAGGGGGCCACCGGGGAGCTGTTTTTT CASTGQGATGELFF
TRBJ2-7 . TRBV5-5 . TGTGCCAGCAGGTCGACTAGCTACGAGCAGTACTTC CASRSTSYEQYF
TRBJ2-3 . TRBV5-1 TRBD1 TGCGCCAGCAGCCACCCGGAGAGGGGGCGAGCAGATACGCAGTATTTT CASSHPERGRADTQYF
TRBJ1-2 . TRBV6-5 . TGTGCCAGCAGTTCACAAAGTCGGTTTACTTATGGCTACACCTTC CASSSQSRFTYGYTF
TRBJ1-6 . TRBV9 . TGTGCCAGCAGCCCCGGGACCTCCGGTTCACCCCTCCACTTT CASSPGTSGSPLHF
TRBJ2-7 . TRBV2 TRBD2 TGTGCCACTCAGCGGGAGCTGGACTACGAGCAGTACTTC CATQRELDYEQYF
TRBJ2-7 . TRBV7-2 TRBD2 TGTGCCAGCAGCTTCCCTAAAGCGGGGGGCCCTCGCGAGCAGTACTTC CASSFPKAGGPREQYF
TRBJ2-1 . TRBV7-3 TRBD2 TGTGCCAGTGGACTAGCGGACAATGAGCAGTTCTTC CASGLADNEQFF
TRBJ2-1 few TRBV12-3/TRBV12-4 . TGTGCCAGCAGACCAACTAGAGTTGACAATGAGCAGTTCTTC CASRPTRVDNEQFF
TRBJ2-2 many TRBV12-3/TRBV12-4 . TGTGCCAGCAGCCTCCTAGGGAACACCGGGGAGCTGTTTTTT CASSLLGNTGELFF
TRBJ1-1 few TRBV5-1 . TGCGCCAGCAATGGGGGTTCGAACACTGAAGCTTTCTTT CASNGGSNTEAFF
TRBJ2-7 . TRBV7-9 TRBD1 TGTGGCAGCAGCTTAACAGGGGGCGTCAGCTCCTACGAGCAGTACTTC CGSSLTGGVSSYEQYF
TRBJ1-1 few TRBV7-2 . TGTGCCAGCAGCTTAGTGAGGGACGGTAAAGCTTTCTTT CASSLVRDGKAFF
TRBJ1-1 once TRBV5-6 . TGTGCCAGCAGCTTGGATTTCGGGGGGCTATCGAACACTGAAGCTTTCTTT CASSLDFGGLSNTEAFF
TRBJ2-7 . TRBV7-9 TRBD2 TGTGCCAGCAGCGCGGGACTAGCGGGAGGTACGTCCTACGAGCAGTACTTC CASSAGLAGGTSYEQYF